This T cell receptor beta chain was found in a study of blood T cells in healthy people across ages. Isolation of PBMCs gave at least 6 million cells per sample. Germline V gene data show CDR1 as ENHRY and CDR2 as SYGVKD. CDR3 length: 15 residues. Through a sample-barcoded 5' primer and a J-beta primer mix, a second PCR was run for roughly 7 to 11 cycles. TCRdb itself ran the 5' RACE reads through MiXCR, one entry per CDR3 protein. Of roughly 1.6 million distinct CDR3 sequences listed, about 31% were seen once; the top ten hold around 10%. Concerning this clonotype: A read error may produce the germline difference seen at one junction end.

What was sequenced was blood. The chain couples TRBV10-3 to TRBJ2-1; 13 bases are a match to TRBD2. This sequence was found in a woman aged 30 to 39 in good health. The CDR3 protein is CAIGEGTSGNNEQFF. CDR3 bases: TGTGCCATCGGTGAGGGGACTAGCGGGAACAATGAGCAGTTCTTC.